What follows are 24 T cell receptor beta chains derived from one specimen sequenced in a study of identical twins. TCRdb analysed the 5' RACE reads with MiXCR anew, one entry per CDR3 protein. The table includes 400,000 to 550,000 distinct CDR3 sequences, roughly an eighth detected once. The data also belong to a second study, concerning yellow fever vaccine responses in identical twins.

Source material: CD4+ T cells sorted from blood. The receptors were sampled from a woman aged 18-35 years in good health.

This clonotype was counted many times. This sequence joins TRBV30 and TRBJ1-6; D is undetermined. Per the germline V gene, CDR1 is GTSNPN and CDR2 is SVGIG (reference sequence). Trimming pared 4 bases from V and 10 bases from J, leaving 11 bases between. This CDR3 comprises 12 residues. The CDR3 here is CAWKIQSSPLHF. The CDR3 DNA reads TGTGCCTGGAAAATCCAGAGCTCACCCCTCCACTTT.

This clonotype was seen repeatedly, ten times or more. The CDR3: CASTLGQRTYEQYF. DNA of the CDR3: TGTGCCAGCACCCTGGGACAGAGAACTTACGAGCAGTACTTC. The gene calls are TRBV12-3 or TRBV12-4 and TRBJ2-7, with 7 positions matching TRBD1. The J segment lost 4 bases and the V segment lost 7 bases, leaving 10 bases of the junction unmatched. The CDR3 totals 14 residues.

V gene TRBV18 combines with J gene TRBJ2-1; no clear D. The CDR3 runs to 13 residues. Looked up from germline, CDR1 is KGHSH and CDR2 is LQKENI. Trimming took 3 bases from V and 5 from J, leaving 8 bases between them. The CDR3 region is CASSPSIHNEQFF. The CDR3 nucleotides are TGTGCCAGCTCACCTTCTATACACAATGAGCAGTTCTTC.

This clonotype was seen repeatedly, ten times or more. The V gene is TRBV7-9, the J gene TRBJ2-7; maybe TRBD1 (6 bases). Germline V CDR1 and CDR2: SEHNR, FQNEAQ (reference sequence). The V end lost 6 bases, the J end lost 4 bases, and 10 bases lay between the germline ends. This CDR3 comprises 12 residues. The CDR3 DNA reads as TGTGCCAGCAGAGGCAGGGGTTACGAGCAGTACTTC. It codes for CASRGRGYEQYF. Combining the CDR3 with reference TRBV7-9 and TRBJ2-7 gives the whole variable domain DTGVSQNPRHKITKRGQNVTFRCDPISEHNRLYWYRQTLGQGPEFLTYFQNEAQLEKSRLLSDRFSAERPKGSFSTLEIQRTEQGDSAMYLCASRGRGYEQYFGPGTRLTVT.

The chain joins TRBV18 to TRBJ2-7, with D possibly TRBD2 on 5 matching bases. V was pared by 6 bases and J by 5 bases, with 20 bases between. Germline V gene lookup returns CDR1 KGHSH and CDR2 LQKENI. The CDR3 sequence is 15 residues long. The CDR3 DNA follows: TGTGCCAGCTCCCCGCTGTTGGGTCGGGATAACGAGCAGTACTTC. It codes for CASSPLLGRDNEQYF.

Written as DNA, the CDR3 is TGTGCCAGCAGCCAAGGGACAGGGATAGCTTTCTTT. Translation gives CASSQGTGIAFF. This chain links TRBV3-1 with TRBJ1-1; 8 nucleotides align to TRBD1. Trimming took 1 base from V and 10 from J; bases not matched to a gene: 2. The length of the CDR3 is 12 residues. Germline CDR1 LGHDT, CDR2 YNNKEL (reference sequence).

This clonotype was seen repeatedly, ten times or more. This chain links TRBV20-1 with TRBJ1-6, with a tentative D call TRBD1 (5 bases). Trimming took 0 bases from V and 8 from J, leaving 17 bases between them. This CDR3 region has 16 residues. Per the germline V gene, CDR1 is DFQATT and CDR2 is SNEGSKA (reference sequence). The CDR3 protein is CSARDPTDSQYSPLHF. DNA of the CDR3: TGCAGTGCTAGAGATCCAACAGACAGCCAATATTCACCCCTCCACTTT.

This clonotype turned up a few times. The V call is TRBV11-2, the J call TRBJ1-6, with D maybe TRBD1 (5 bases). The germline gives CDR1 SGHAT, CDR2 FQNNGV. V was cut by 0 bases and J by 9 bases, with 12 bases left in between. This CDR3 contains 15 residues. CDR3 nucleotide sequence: TGTGCCAGCAGCTTAGATCCCAGGGCAATTTCACCCCTCCACTTT. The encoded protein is CASSLDPRAISPLHF.

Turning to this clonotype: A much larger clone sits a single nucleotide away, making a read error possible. Here the CDR3 DNA reads TGTGCCGGCGGCCGCGGGGACTCCTACGAGCAGTACTTC. It is translated as CAGGRGDSYEQYF. The chain combines TRBV3-1 with TRBJ2-7; a weak D match, TRBD2 (6 bases). Germline CDR1 and CDR2: LGHDT and YNNKEL (reference sequence). V was cut by 11 bases and J by 0 bases, with 14 bases left in between. This CDR3 spans 13 amino acids.

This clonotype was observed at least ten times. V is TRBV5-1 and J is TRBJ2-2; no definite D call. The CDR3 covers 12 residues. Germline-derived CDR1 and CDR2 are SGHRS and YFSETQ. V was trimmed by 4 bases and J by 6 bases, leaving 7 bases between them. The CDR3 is CASSVVAGELFF. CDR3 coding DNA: TGCGCCAGCAGCGTAGTCGCCGGGGAGCTGTTTTTT.

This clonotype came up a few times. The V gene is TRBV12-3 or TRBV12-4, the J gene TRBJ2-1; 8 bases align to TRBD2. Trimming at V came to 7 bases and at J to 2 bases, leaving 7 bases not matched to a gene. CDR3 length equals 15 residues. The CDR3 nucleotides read TGTGCCAGCACTGGTAGCGGGGACACCTACAATGAGCAGTTCTTC. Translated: CASTGSGDTYNEQFF.

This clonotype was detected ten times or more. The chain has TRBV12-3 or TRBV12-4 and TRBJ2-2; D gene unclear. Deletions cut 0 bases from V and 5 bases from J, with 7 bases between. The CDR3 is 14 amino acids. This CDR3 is CASSLAGGTGELFF. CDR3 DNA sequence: TGTGCCAGCAGTTTAGCGGGCGGTACCGGGGAGCTGTTTTTT.

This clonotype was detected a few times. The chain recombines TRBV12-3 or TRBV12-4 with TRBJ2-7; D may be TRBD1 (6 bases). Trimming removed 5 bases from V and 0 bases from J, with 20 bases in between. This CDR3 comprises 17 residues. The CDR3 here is CASSPQNGQKSSYEQYF. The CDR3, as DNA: TGTGCCAGCAGTCCCCAAAACGGACAGAAAAGCTCCTACGAGCAGTACTTC.

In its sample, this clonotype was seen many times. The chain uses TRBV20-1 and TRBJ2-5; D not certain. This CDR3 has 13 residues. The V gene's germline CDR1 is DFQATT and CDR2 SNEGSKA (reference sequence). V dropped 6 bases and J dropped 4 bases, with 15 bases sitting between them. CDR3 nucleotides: TGCAGTGCGGAAGCTACGGGTGGAGAGACCCAGTACTTC. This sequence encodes CSAEATGGETQYF.

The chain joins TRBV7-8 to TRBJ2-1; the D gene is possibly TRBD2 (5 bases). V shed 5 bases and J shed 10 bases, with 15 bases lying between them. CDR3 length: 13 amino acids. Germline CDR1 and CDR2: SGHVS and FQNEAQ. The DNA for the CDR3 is TGTGCCAGCAGCGCCCGCGGCGGGCCAGAGCAGTTCTTC. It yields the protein CASSARGGPEQFF.

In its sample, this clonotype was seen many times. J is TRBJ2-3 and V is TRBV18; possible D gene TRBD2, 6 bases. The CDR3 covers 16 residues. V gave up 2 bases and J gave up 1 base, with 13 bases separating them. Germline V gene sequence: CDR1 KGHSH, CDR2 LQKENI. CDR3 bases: TGTGCCAGCTCACCAGTGCTGTCTAGCGGCACAGATACGCAGTATTTT. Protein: CASSPVLSSGTDTQYF.

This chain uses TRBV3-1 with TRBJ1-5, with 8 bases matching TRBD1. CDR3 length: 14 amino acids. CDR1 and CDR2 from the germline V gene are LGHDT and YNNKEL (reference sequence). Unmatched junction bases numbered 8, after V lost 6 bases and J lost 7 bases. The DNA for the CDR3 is TGTGCCAGCAGTCTGACAGGGGACGGGCAGCCCCAGCATTTT. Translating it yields CASSLTGDGQPQHF.

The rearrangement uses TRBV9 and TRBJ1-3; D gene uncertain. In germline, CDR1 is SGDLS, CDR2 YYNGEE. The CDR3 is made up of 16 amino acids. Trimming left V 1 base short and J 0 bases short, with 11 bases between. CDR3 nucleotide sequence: TGTGCCAGCAGCGTAAGCGCTCAAAACTCTGGAAACACCATATATTTT. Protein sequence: CASSVSAQNSGNTIYF. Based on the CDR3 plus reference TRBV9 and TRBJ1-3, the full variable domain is DSGVTQTPKHLITATGQRVTLRCSPRSGDLSVYWYQQSLDQGLQFLIQYYNGEERAKGNILERFSAQQFPDLHSELNLSSLELGDSALYFCASSVSAQNSGNTIYFGEGSWLTVV.

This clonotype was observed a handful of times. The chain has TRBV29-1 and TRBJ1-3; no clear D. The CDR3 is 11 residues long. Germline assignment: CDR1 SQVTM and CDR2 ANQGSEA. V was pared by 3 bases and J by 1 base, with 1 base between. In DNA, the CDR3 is TGCAGCGTTGATTCTGGAAACACCATATATTTT. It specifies CSVDSGNTIYF.

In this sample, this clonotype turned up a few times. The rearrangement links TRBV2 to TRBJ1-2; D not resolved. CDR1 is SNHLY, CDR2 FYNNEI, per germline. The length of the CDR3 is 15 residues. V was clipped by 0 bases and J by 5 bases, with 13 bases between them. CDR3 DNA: TGTGCCAGCAGTGAAGCTGGGAGGGCGGTTTATGGCTACACCTTC. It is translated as CASSEAGRAVYGYTF.

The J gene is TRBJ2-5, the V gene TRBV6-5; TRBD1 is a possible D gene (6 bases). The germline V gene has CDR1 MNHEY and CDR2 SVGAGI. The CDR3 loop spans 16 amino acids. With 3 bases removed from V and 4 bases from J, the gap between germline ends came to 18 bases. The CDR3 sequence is CASSYPGQPTGETQYF. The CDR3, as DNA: TGTGCCAGCAGTTATCCGGGACAACCGACGGGAGAGACCCAGTACTTC.

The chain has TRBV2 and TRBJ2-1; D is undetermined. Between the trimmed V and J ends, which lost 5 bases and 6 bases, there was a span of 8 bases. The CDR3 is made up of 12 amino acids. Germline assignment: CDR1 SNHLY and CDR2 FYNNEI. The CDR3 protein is CASSLGRNEQFF. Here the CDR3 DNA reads TGTGCCAGCAGTTTAGGACGCAATGAGCAGTTCTTC.

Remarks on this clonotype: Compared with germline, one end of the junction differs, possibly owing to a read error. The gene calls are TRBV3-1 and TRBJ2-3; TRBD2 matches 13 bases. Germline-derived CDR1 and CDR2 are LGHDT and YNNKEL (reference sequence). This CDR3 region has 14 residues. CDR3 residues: CATSKLAGGDTQYF. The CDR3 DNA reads TGTGCCACCAGCAAACTAGCGGGAGGGGATACGCAGTATTTT.

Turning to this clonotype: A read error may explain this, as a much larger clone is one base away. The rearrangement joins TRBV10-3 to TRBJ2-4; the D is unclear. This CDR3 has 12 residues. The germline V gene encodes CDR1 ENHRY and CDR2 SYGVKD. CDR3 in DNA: TGTGCCATCGGGGATCCCAAAAACATTCAGTGCTTC. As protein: CAIGDPKNIQCF.